The present T cell receptor (beta chain) was sequenced within a study of pediatric ulcerative colitis. The rectum was sampled with one to two pinch biopsies at colonoscopy. Germline CDR1 reads KGHSH; CDR2 reads LQKENI. Trimming cost V 3 bases and J 0 bases, with 2 bases left between them. The CDR3 consists of 12 residues. Up to 500,000 reads were sequenced per sample. Libraries were prepared by immunoSEQ multiplex PCR; TCRdb keeps only in-frame clonotypes and omits some of them. The sample includes about 36,000 clones, roughly 73% of them seen just once. General study points: Blood-derived T cells may be present in rectal pinch biopsies. All ulcerative colitis patients, but no controls, carried a couple of rectal clonotypes.

Of note for this clone: The antigen remains undetermined. Other DNA sequences in this specimen translate into the identical CDR3.

The chain recombines TRBV18 with TRBJ2-5; D is ambiguous. This receptor was identified in a boy between 10 and 17 years old with moderate ulcerative colitis. Sequencing used gut tissue. In DNA form, the CDR3 reads TGTGCCAGCTCACCGGACCAAGAGACCCAGTACTTC. It is translated as CASSPDQETQYF.